This entry describes one TCR beta chain. This entry is derived from a study of blood T cell repertoires in COVID-19. Study-wide context: The origin of the acute and convalescent COVID-19 samples was the United States, Italy and Spain.

The CDR3 loop spans 13 amino acids. The V gene's germline CDR1 is LNHDA and CDR2 SQIVND (reference sequence). V was pared by 4 bases and J by 8 bases, with 11 bases between. Followed over time, Seattle patients had been enrolled while infection was active. Under the authors' procedure: Reference gene primers were amplified, and this amplification served to estimate nucleated cell counts. Generated by immunoSEQ multiplex PCR, the TCRdb table keeps only in-frame clones and is missing some. D and trimming were read from the DNA, whereas the V and J calls and clone size are those reported in that table. The sample holds some 140,000 clones, 70% to 90% seen once.

This chain connects TRBV19 to TRBJ2-2; unclear D gene. The specimen sequenced was peripheral blood. This clonotype was obtained from a man aged 60 to 75 with COVID-19, enrolled during active disease. The chain's CDR3 is CASSTQSVGELFF. The DNA for the CDR3 is TGTGCCAGTAGTACCCAGTCTGTGGGGGAGCTGTTTTTT.